These 20 T cell receptor beta chains came from one sample sequenced in a study of blood T cell repertoires in COVID-19. Here immunoSEQ multiplex PCR was the method, and the copy in TCRdb shows in-frame clones only, minus some. The data contain some 150,000 clones, roughly 90% of them seen just once; the ten biggest clones take up about 4.1%. Sequenced input: peripheral blood. The receptor set was obtained from a woman between 55 and 75 years old with active or convalescent COVID-19.

The CDR3: CAWRSGEGYEQYF. CDR3 nucleotides: TGTGCCTGGCGAAGCGGGGAGGGCTACGAGCAGTACTTC. This chain links TRBV30 with TRBJ2-7; 7 bases match TRBD2. The CDR3 loop spans 13 amino acids. The V gene end was trimmed by 5 bases and the J gene end by 3 bases; junction bases not matched to a gene: 7. Germline V gives CDR1 GTSNPN, CDR2 SVGIG (reference sequence). Supplemented by reference TRBV30 and TRBJ2-7, the full variable domain reads SQTIHQWPATLVQPVGSPLSLECTVEGTSNPNLYWYRQAAGRGLQLLFYSVGIGQISSEVPQNLSASRPQDRQFILSSKKLLLSDSGFYLCAWRSGEGYEQYFGPGTRLTVT.

The V gene is TRBV6-5, the J gene TRBJ1-2; D unresolved. Germline loops: CDR1 MNHEY, CDR2 SVGAGI. Between the trimmed V and J ends, which lost 0 bases and 6 bases, there was a span of 8 bases. The CDR3 covers 13 residues. This CDR3 is CASSYSYGDGYTF. CDR3 in DNA: TGTGCCAGCAGTTACTCCTACGGGGATGGCTACACCTTC.

The V gene is TRBV11-2, the J gene TRBJ1-6; no reliable D call. The germline gives CDR1 SGHAT, CDR2 FQNNGV. V dropped 5 bases and J dropped 9 bases, with 11 bases sitting between them. The CDR3 length is 13 residues. CDR3 in amino acids: CASSPGTASPLHF. The CDR3 coding sequence is TGTGCCAGCAGCCCCGGCACAGCTTCACCCCTCCACTTT.

This clone turned up a few times. This chain connects TRBV19 to TRBJ1-1, with a weak D call TRBD1 (6 bases). Germline V gives CDR1 LNHDA, CDR2 SQIVND (reference sequence). Between the trimmed V and J ends, which lost 1 base and 5 bases, there was a span of 11 bases. The CDR3 contains 14 residues. Here the CDR3 reads CASSIGAGVTEAFF. The CDR3 DNA sequence: TGTGCCAGTAGTATAGGGGCAGGGGTTACTGAAGCTTTCTTT. Together with reference TRBV19 and TRBJ1-1, the CDR3 gives the full variable domain: DGGITQSPKYLFRKEGQNVTLSCEQNLNHDAMYWYRQDPGQGLRLIYYSQIVNDFQKGDIAEGYSVSREKKESFPLTVTSAQKNPTAFYLCASSIGAGVTEAFFGQGTRLTVV.

The genes are TRBV15 and TRBJ1-6; the D is unclear. The CDR3 is made up of 14 amino acids. Germline V gene data show CDR1 as LNHNV and CDR2 as YYDKDF (reference sequence). The V and J ends lost 0 bases and 8 bases respectively, with 8 bases between them. CDR3 sequence reads: CATSRDGFDSPLHF. CDR3 sequence (DNA): TGTGCCACCAGCAGAGACGGGTTTGATTCACCCCTCCACTTT. Full variable domain (remainder filled in from reference TRBV15 and TRBJ1-6): DAMVIQNPRYQVTQFGKPVTLSCSQTLNHNVMYWYQQKSSQAPKLLFHYYDKDFNNEADTPDNFQSRRPNTSFCFLDIRSPGLGDTAMYLCATSRDGFDSPLHFGNGTRLTVT.

This chain uses TRBV10-3 with TRBJ2-5, with TRBD1 as a possible D gene (5 bases). V lost 5 bases and J lost 2, with 12 bases in between. The CDR3 loop spans 14 amino acids. Germline loops: CDR1 ENHRY, CDR2 SYGVKD. For the CDR3, the DNA is TGTGCCATCAGTCCTGGACATCTTCAAGAGACCCAGTACTTC. Protein product: CAISPGHLQETQYF.

The genes are TRBV5-1 and TRBJ1-2, with unresolved D. Between the trimmed V and J ends, which lost 2 bases and 8 bases, there was a span of 10 bases. The CDR3 runs to 12 residues. Germline values: CDR1 SGHRS, CDR2 YFSETQ. CDR3 nucleotides: TGCGCCAGCAGCTTCCCGGGGTCAGGCTACACCTTC. Its protein is CASSFPGSGYTF.

The chain recombines TRBV6-5 with TRBJ2-7; 7 bases map to TRBD1. Trimming took 7 bases from V and 2 from J; bases not matched to a gene: 5. The germline gives CDR1 MNHEY, CDR2 SVGAGI. The CDR3 runs to 13 residues. The CDR3 here is CASTGTDTYEQYF. In DNA, the CDR3 is TGTGCCAGCACCGGGACAGATACCTACGAGCAGTACTTC.

In this sample, this clone turned up a few times. This chain connects TRBV19 to TRBJ1-6; D is unresolved. V was shortened by 6 bases and J by 7 bases, with 10 bases between the two germline ends. The CDR3 is made up of 13 amino acids. Germline V gene sequence: CDR1 LNHDA, CDR2 SQIVND (reference sequence). The chain's CDR3 is CASRVTVNSPLHF. The CDR3 DNA is TGTGCCAGTAGGGTGACTGTAAATTCACCCCTCCACTTT.

This clone was detected a few times. This sequence joins TRBV3-1 (or the pseudogene TRBV3-2) and TRBJ1-2; 8 positions agree with TRBD1. J gave up 3 bases and V 4 bases, and 10 bases lay outside the gene matches. Germline CDR1 is LGHDT and CDR2 is YNNKEL (reference sequence). The CDR3 totals 16 residues. CDR3 nucleotides: TGTGCCAGCAGCCTCGGACAGGGTCTCCCCTACTATGGCTACACCTTC. It codes for CASSLGQGLPYYGYTF.

J is TRBJ2-2 and V is TRBV7-8; D is unresolved. CDR1 and CDR2 from the germline V gene are SGHVS and FQNEAQ. Deletions cut 1 base from V and 2 bases from J, with 14 bases between. The CDR3 has 17 residues. The CDR3 DNA reads as TGTGCCAGCAGCTTAGTTACGCCCCAGATTAACACCGGGGAGCTGTTTTTT. Amino acids: CASSLVTPQINTGELFF. Supplemented by reference TRBV7-8 and TRBJ2-2, the full variable domain reads GAGVSQSPRYKVAKRGQDVALRCDPISGHVSLFWYQQALGQGPEFLTYFQNEAQLDKSGLPSDRFFAERPEGSVSTLKIQRTQQEDSAVYLCASSLVTPQINTGELFFGEGSRLTVL.

This chain connects TRBV12-2 to TRBJ2-3; TRBD2 is taken as the D call from the table, unchecked against the DNA. TRBV12-2 is a pseudogene. This CDR3 is 18 amino acids long. In DNA, the CDR3 is TGTGCAAGTCGCTTAGAACTAATGCCAAGCAGCGACACAGATACGCAGTATTTT. Protein sequence: CASRLELMPSSDTDTQYF.

V gene TRBV19 combines with J gene TRBJ1-1; D not certain. Trimming stripped 7 bases from V and 0 bases from J, with 9 bases between. The CDR3 runs 13 residues. Germline V gene lookup returns CDR1 LNHDA and CDR2 SQIVND (reference sequence). The CDR3 spells CASNTGVNTEAFF. In DNA, the CDR3 is TGTGCCAGTAATACCGGGGTGAACACTGAAGCTTTCTTT.

The V call is TRBV19, the J call TRBJ1-1, with D possibly being TRBD1 (6 bases). This CDR3 has 14 residues. Germline V gene lookup returns CDR1 LNHDA and CDR2 SQIVND (reference sequence). The V end was cut by 8 bases, the J end by 1 base, with 14 bases between. The chain's CDR3 is CASRPGEGNTEAFF. CDR3 nucleotide sequence: TGTGCCAGTCGTCCAGGGGAAGGGAACACTGAAGCTTTCTTT.

A note on this clone: This specimen includes other DNA sequences encoding the same CDR3. This chain links TRBV4-1 with TRBJ1-4; TRBD1 matches at 10 bases. CDR3 length: 15 residues. Germline CDR1 reads MGHRA; CDR2 reads YSYEKL. Germline trimming cut 2 bases from V and 6 bases from J; bases unmatched to any gene: 3. The DNA for the CDR3 is TGCGCCAGCAGCCAAACCGGGACAGGGGATGAAAAACTGTTTTTT. Protein product: CASSQTGTGDEKLFF.

The V call is TRBV10-3, the J call TRBJ2-2; possibly TRBD1 for D (6 bases). The germline gives CDR1 ENHRY, CDR2 SYGVKD. The CDR3 sequence is 15 residues long. The V and J ends lost 2 bases and 2 bases respectively, with 9 bases between them. CDR3 DNA: TGTGCCATCAGTGAGGGACAGATAAACACCGGGGAGCTGTTTTTT. This sequence encodes CAISEGQINTGELFF.

This chain connects TRBV9 to TRBJ2-1; D unclear. CDR1 SGDLS and CDR2 YYNGEE come from the germline V gene. Trimming shortened V by 0 bases and J by 6 bases, and 7 bases separated the two germline ends. This CDR3 region has 13 residues. Here the CDR3 reads CASSVGNSNEQFF. The CDR3 region has the DNA TGTGCCAGCAGCGTAGGCAACAGCAATGAGCAGTTCTTC.

DNA of the CDR3: TGTGCCAGCAGTTTGGGGGGTGAAAAACTGTTTTTT. Its translation: CASSLGGEKLFF. V is TRBV12-3 or TRBV12-4 and J is TRBJ1-4, with D perhaps matching TRBD1 (5 bases). The CDR3 sequence is 12 residues long. Trimming left V 3 bases short and J 7 bases short, with 6 bases between.

The chain joins TRBV9 to TRBJ1-1; D might be TRBD1 (5 bases). Trimming cost V 0 bases and J 0 bases, with 12 bases left between them. CDR1 is SGDLS, CDR2 YYNGEE, per germline. CDR3 length equals 16 residues. This CDR3 reads CASSVEQGSLNTEAFF. For the CDR3, the DNA is TGTGCCAGCAGCGTAGAGCAGGGATCATTGAACACTGAAGCTTTCTTT.

V usage is TRBV12-5 and J usage is TRBJ2-7; 9 positions agree with TRBD1. J gave up 6 bases and V 4 bases, and 7 bases lay outside the gene matches. Germline V lookup: CDR1 LGHNT, CDR2 FRNRAP. The CDR3 runs to 14 residues. Written as DNA, the CDR3 is TGTGCTAGTGGTTCGTTACAGGGGGCGGGCGAGCAGTACTTC. Translated: CASGSLQGAGEQYF.